This T cell receptor (beta chain) was found in a study of blood T cells in healthy people across ages. Together with a sample-barcoded 5' primer, a J-beta primer mix was included in a second PCR lasting roughly 6 to 12 cycles. Each CDR3 protein gets one entry after TCRdb re-called the 5' RACE reads with MiXCR. The table lists around 1,600,000 distinct CDR3 sequences, 35% to 45% of them singletons. CDR3 length: 13 residues. Germline V gene data show CDR1 as SQVTM and CDR2 as ANQGSEA. V was cut by 6 bases and J by 4 bases, with 15 bases left in between. In this sample, this clonotype turned up once. Sequenced sample: blood. The chain joins TRBV29-1 to TRBJ1-1; a weak D match, TRBD1 (6 bases). This TCR came from a woman aged 18-35 years in good health. For the CDR3, the DNA is TGCAGCGTCCTCAGCGGGGGCAGCACTGAAGCTTTCTTT. Translating gives CSVLSGGSTEAFF.